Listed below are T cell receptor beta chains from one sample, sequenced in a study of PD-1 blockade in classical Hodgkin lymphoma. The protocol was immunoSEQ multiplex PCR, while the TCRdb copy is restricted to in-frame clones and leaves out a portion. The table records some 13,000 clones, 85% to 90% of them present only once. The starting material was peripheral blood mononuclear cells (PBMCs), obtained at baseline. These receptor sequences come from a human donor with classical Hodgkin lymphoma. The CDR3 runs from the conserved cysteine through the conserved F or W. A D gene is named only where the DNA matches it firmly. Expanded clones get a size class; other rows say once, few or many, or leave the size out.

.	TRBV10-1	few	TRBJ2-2	CASRISANTGELFF	TGCGCCAGCAGGATTAGCGCGAACACCGGGGAGCTGTTTTTT
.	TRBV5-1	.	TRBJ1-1	CASSFGGSRSGEAFF	TGCGCCAGCAGCTTTGGTGGTTCCCGGAGCGGTGAAGCTTTCTTT
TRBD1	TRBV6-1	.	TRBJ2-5	CASNGQGSQETQYF	TGTGCCAGTAACGGACAGGGGTCACAAGAGACCCAGTACTTC
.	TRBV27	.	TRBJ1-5	CASSPRDSDQPQHF	TGTGCCAGCAGTCCTAGGGATTCAGATCAGCCCCAGCATTTT
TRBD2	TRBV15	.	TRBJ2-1	CATQAGSSYNEQFF	TGTGCCACCCAAGCGGGAAGCTCCTACAATGAGCAGTTCTTC
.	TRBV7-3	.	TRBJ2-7	CASSLTPGSEQYF	TGTGCCAGCAGCTTAACACCCGGGTCCGAGCAGTACTTC
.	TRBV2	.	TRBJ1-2	CASSLIRQKGYTF	TGTGCCAGCAGCCTTATTAGACAGAAGGGCTACACCTTC
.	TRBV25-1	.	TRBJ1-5	CASSWDSNQPQHF	TGTGCCAGCAGTTGGGATAGCAATCAGCCCCAGCATTTT
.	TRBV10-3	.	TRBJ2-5	CATRLGETQYF	TGTGCCACCAGACTCGGGGAGACCCAGTACTTC
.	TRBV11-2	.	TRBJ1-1	CASSLNTEAFF	TGTGCCAGCAGCCTGAACACTGAAGCTTTCTTT
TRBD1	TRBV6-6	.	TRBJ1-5	CASMGQGTSGNQPQHF	TGTGCCAGCATGGGACAGGGAACCTCAGGCAATCAGCCCCAGCATTTT
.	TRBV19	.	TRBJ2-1	CASSILASYNEQFF	TGTGCCAGTAGTATACTAGCGTCCTACAATGAGCAGTTCTTC
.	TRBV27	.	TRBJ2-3	CASSFLETDTQYF	TGTGCCAGCAGTTTCCTGGAGACAGATACGCAGTATTTT
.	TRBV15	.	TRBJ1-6	CATSTSSYNSPLHF	TGTGCCACCAGCACGAGCTCCTATAATTCACCCCTCCACTTT
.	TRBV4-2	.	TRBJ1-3	CASSQANPGRYGNTIYF	TGTGCCAGCAGCCAAGCTAATCCGGGGCGGTATGGAAACACCATATATTTT
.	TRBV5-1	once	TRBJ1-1	CASSLGGFSYTEAFF	TGCGCCAGCAGCTTGGGGGGATTTTCATACACTGAAGCTTTCTTT
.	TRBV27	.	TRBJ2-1	CASSLSGGRSYNEQFF	TGTGCCAGCAGTTTATCCGGCGGAAGATCCTACAATGAGCAGTTCTTC
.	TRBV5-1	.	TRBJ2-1	CASSASTRAMNNEQFF	TGCGCCAGCAGCGCCAGTACTCGCGCCATGAACAATGAGCAGTTCTTC
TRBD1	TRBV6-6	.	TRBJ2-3	CASTRDRGTDTQYF	TGTGCCAGCACCCGGGACAGGGGCACAGATACGCAGTATTTT
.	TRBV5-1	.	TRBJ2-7	CASSLDRIVYEQYF	TGCGCCAGCAGCTTAGACAGGATTGTCTACGAGCAGTACTTC
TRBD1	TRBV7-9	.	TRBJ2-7	CASSLSGQGAYEQYF	TGTGCCAGCAGCTTAAGCGGCCAGGGGGCCTACGAGCAGTACTTC
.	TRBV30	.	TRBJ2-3	CAWSPYNVLTDTQYF	TGTGCCTGGAGTCCATATAACGTGCTCACAGATACGCAGTATTTT
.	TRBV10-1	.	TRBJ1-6	CASSRGRNSPLHF	TGCGCCAGCAGTCGGGGCCGTAATTCACCCCTCCACTTT
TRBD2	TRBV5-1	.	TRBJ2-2	CASSLRLAGVGGELFF	TGCGCCAGCAGCTTGCGGCTAGCGGGAGTTGGCGGGGAGCTGTTTTTT
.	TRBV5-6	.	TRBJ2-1	CASTAGPHGGEQFF	TGTGCCAGCACGGCGGGACCACACGGGGGTGAGCAGTTCTTC
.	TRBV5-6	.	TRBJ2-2	CASSFAPTNTGELFF	TGTGCCAGCAGCTTCGCCCCGACGAACACCGGGGAGCTGTTTTTT
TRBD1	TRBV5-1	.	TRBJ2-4	CASRDRAENIQYF	TGCGCCAGCAGGGACAGGGCCGAAAACATTCAGTACTTC
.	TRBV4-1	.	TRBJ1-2	CASSQDSGFGYTF	TGCGCCAGCAGCCAAGATTCGGGTTTTGGCTACACCTTC
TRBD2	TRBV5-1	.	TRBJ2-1	CASSLETSAYNEQFF	TGCGCCAGCAGCTTGGAGACTAGCGCATACAATGAGCAGTTCTTC
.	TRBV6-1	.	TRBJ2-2	CASTQRYSPTGELFF	TGTGCCAGCACCCAGCGCTACTCCCCCACCGGGGAGCTGTTTTTT
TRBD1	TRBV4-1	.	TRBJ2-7	CASSQDRGPGESYEQYF	TGCGCCAGCAGCCAAGATAGGGGGCCAGGGGAATCCTACGAGCAGTACTTC
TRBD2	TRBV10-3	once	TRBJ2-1	CAISGSGWGGNEQFF	TGTGCCATCAGTGGATCTGGTTGGGGGGGAAATGAGCAGTTCTTC
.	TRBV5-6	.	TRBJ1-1	CASSPPQGTEAFF	TGTGCCAGCAGCCCCCCACAAGGGACTGAAGCTTTCTTT
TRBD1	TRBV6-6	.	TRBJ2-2	CASSYGTGGITGELFF	TGTGCCAGCAGTTACGGGACAGGGGGCATCACCGGGGAGCTGTTTTTT
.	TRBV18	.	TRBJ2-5	CASSPPTETQYF	TGTGCCAGCTCACCACCGACGGAGACCCAGTACTTC
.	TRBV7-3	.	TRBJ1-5	CASSLEGPHSPQHF	TGTGCCAGCAGCTTGGAGGGGCCGCATAGTCCCCAGCATTTT
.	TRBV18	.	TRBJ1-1	CASSPDRAAYTEAFF	TGTGCCAGCTCACCGGATAGGGCGGCTTACACTGAAGCTTTCTTT
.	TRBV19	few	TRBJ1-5	CASATGPTQPQHF	TGTGCCAGTGCCACGGGACCCACTCAGCCCCAGCATTTT
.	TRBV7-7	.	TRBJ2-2	CASSHGTSAGELFF	TGTGCCAGCAGCCATGGGACGTCCGCCGGGGAGCTGTTTTTT
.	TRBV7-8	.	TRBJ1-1	CASSLGGFTEAFF	TGTGCCAGCAGCTTAGGAGGTTTCACTGAAGCTTTCTTT
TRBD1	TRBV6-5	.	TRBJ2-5	CASRRTGEETQYF	TGTGCCAGCAGAAGGACAGGGGAAGAGACCCAGTACTTC
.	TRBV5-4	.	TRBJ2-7	CASSYQYKDRSPYEQYF	TGTGCCAGCAGCTATCAATACAAAGACAGGAGCCCCTACGAGCAGTACTTC
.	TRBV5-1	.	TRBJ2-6	CASSEDGGLGANVLTF	TGCGCCAGCAGCGAGGACGGGGGGCTCGGGGCCAACGTCCTGACTTTC
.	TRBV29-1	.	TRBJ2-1	CSVEERGDAYNEQFF	TGCAGCGTTGAAGAAAGAGGAGACGCCTACAATGAGCAGTTCTTC
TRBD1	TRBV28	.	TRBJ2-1	CASSTPSGGQGRTYNEQFF	TGTGCCAGCAGCACCCCCTCCGGGGGACAGGGGCGCACCTACAATGAGCAGTTCTTC
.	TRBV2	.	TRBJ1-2	CASSPGHLKVGYTF	TGTGCCAGCAGTCCGGGACACTTGAAAGTGGGCTACACCTTC
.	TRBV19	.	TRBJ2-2	CASSILRASNTGELFF	TGTGCCAGTAGTATTCTCAGGGCCTCGAACACCGGGGAGCTGTTTTTT
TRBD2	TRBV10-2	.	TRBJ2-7	CASSEPFGLAGFYEQYF	TGCGCCAGCAGTGAGCCGTTTGGACTAGCGGGATTTTACGAGCAGTACTTC
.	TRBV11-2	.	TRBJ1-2	CASSWTSDLLGTYGYTF	TGTGCCAGCAGCTGGACCTCGGACCTGCTGGGCACCTATGGCTACACCTTC
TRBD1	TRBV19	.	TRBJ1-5	CATADREDQPQHF	TGTGCCACCGCGGACAGGGAGGACCAGCCCCAGCATTTT
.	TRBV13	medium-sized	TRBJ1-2	CASSTTGTGETYGYTF	TGTGCCAGCAGCACAACCGGGACCGGCGAGACCTATGGCTACACCTTC